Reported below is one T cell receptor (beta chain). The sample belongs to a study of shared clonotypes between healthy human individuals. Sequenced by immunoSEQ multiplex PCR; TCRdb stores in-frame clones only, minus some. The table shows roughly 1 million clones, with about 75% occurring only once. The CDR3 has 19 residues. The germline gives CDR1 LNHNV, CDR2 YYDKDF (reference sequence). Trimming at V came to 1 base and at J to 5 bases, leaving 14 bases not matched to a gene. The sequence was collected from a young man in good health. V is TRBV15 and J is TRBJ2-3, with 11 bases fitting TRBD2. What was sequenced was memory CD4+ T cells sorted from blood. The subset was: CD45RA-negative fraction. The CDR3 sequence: CATSRVSLAGGPYKDTQYF. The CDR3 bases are TGTGCCACCAGCAGAGTTTCCTTAGCGGGAGGGCCCTATAAAGATACGCAGTATTTT.